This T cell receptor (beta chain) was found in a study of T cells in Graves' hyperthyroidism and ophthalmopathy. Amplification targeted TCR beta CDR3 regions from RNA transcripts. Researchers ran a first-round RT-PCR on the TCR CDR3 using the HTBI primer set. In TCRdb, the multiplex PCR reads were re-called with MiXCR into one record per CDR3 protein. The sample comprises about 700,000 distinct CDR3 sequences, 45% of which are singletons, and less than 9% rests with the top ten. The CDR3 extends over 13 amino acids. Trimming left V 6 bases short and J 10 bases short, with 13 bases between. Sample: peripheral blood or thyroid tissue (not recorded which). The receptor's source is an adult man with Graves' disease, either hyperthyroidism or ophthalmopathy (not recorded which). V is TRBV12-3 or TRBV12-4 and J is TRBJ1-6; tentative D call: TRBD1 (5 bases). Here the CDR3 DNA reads TGTGCCAGCAGGGGGGGTTTGAACTCACCCCTCCACTTT. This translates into CASRGGLNSPLHF.